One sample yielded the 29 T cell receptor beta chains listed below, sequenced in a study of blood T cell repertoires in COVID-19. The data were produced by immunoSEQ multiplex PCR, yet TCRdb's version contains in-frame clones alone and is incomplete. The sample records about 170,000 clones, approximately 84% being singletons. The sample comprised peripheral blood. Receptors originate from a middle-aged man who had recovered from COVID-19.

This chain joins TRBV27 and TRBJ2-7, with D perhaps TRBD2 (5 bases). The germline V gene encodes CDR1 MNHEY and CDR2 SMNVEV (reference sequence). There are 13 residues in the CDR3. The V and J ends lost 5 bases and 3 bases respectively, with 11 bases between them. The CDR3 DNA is TGTGCCAGCAGTACCCGGGGATTCTACGAGCAGTACTTC. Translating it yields CASSTRGFYEQYF.

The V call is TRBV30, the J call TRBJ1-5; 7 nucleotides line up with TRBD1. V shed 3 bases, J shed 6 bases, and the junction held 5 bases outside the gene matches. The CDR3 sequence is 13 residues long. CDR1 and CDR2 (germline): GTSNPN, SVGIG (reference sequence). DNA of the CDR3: TGTGCCTGGAGCCCTACAGGGGCTCAGCCCCAGCATTTT. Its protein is CAWSPTGAQPQHF.

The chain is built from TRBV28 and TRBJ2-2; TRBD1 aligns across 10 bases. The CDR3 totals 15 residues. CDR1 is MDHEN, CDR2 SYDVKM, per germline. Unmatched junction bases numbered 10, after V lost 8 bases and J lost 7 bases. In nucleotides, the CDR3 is TGTGCCAGCTCCTGGACAGGGGGTAAGGTCGGGGAGCTGTTTTTT. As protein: CASSWTGGKVGELFF.

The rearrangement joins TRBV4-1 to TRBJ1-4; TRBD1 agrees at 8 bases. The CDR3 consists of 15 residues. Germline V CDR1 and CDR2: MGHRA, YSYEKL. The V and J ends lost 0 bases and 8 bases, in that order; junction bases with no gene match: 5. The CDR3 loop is CASSQDMRTGEKLFF. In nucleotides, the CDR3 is TGCGCCAGCAGCCAAGATATGAGGACAGGGGAAAAACTGTTTTTT.

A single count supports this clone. Here the CDR3 reads CASSPAAGGTEAFF. In DNA, the CDR3 is TGTGCCAGCAGCCCAGCCGCCGGGGGCACTGAAGCTTTCTTT. This chain joins TRBV28 and TRBJ1-1, with D maybe TRBD1 (5 bases). The CDR3 consists of 14 residues. Trimming stripped 6 bases from V and 4 bases from J, with 15 bases between. Germline CDR1 and CDR2: MDHEN and SYDVKM.

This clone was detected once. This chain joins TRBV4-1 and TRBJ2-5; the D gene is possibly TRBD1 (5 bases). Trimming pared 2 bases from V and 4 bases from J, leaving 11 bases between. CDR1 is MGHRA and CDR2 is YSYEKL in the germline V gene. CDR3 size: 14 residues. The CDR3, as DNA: TGCGCCAGCAGCCAACCAACAGGTTTAGAGACCCAGTACTTC. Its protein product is CASSQPTGLETQYF.

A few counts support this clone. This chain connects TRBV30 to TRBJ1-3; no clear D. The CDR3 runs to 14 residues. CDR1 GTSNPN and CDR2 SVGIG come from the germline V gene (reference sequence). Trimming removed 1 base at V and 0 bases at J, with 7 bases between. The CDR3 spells CAWSGAGSGNTIYF. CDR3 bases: TGTGCCTGGAGTGGGGCAGGCTCTGGAAACACCATATATTTT.

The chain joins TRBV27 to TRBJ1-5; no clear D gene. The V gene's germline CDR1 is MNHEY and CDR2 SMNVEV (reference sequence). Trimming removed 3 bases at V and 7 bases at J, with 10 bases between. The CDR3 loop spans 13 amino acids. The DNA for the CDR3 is TGTGCCAGCAGTTTTTCCCCGGGGCAGCCCCAGCATTTT. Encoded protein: CASSFSPGQPQHF.

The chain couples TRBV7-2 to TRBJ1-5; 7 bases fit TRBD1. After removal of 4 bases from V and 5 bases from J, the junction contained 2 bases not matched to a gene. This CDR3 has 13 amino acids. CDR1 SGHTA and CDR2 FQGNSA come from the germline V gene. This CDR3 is CASSYRGDQPQHF. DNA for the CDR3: TGTGCCAGCAGCTACAGGGGCGATCAGCCCCAGCATTTT.

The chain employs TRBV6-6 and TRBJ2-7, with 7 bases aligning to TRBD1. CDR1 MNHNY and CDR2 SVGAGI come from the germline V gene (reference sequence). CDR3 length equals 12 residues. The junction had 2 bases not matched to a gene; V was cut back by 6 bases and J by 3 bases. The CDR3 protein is CASRTGSYEQYF. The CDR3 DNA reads TGTGCCAGCAGGACAGGGAGCTACGAGCAGTACTTC.

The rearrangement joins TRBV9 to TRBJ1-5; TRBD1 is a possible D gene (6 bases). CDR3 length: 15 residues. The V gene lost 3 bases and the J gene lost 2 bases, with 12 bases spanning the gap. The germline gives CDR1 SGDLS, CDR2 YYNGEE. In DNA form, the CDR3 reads TGTGCCAGCAGCGGATCCCCAGGGGGCAATCAGCCCCAGCATTTT. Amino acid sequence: CASSGSPGGNQPQHF.

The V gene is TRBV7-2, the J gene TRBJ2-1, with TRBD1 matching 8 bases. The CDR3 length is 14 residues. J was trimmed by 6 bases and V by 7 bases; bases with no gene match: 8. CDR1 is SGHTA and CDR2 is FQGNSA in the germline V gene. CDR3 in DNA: TGTGCCAGCACCTACGACAGGGGAGGCAATGAGCAGTTCTTC. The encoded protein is CASTYDRGGNEQFF.

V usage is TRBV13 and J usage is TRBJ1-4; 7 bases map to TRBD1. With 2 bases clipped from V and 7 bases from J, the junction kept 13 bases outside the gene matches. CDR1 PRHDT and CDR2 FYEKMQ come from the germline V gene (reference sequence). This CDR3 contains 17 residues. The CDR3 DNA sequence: TGTGCCAGCAGCTTAAATAAAGGAACAGGGGCGGCTGAAAAACTGTTTTTT. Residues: CASSLNKGTGAAEKLFF.

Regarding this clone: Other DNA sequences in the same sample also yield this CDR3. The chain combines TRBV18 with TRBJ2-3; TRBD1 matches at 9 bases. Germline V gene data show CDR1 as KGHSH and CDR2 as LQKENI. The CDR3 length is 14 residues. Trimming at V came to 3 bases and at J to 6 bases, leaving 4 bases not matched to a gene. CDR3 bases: TGTGCCAGCTCACCCGGACAGGGGTTCGATACGCAGTATTTT. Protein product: CASSPGQGFDTQYF.

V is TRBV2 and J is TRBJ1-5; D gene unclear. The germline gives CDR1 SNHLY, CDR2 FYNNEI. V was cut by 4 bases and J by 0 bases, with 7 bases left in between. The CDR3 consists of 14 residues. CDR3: CASSGAYSNQPQHF. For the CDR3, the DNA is TGTGCCAGCAGTGGGGCTTATAGCAATCAGCCCCAGCATTTT. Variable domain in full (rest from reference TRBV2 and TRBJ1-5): EPEVTQTPSHQVTQMGQEVILRCVPISNHLYFYWYRQILGQKVEFLVSFYNNEISEKSEIFDDQFSVERPDGSNFTLKIRSTKLEDSAMYFCASSGAYSNQPQHFGDGTRLSIL.

The CDR3 here is CASSYSLFYEQYF. In nucleotides, the CDR3 is TGTGCCAGCAGTTACTCCCTCTTCTACGAGCAGTACTTC. This chain uses TRBV6-2 or TRBV6-3 with TRBJ2-7; no reliable D call. The CDR3 has 13 amino acids. Germline-derived CDR1 and CDR2 are MNHEY and SVGEGT. V lost 0 bases to trimming and J lost 3 bases, with 6 bases between them.

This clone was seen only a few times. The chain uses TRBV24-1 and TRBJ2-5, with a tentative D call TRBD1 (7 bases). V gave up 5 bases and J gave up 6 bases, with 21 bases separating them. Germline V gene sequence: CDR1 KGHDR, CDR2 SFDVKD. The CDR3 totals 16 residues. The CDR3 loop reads CATSGDRLDLLQTQYF. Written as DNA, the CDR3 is TGTGCCACCAGTGGGGACAGACTAGACCTTTTGCAGACCCAGTACTTC.

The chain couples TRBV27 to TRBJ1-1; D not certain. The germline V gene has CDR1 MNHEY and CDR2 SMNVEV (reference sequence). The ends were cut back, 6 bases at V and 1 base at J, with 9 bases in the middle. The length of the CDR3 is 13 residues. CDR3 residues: CASRREPNTEAFF. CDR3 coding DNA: TGTGCCAGCAGGCGGGAGCCGAACACTGAAGCTTTCTTT.

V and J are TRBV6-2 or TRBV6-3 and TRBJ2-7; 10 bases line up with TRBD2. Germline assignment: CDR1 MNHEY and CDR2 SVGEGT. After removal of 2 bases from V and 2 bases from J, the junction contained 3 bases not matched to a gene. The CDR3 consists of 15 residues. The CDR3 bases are TGTGCCAGCAGTTACGGGCTAGCGGGGGCCTACGAGCAGTACTTC. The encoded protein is CASSYGLAGAYEQYF.

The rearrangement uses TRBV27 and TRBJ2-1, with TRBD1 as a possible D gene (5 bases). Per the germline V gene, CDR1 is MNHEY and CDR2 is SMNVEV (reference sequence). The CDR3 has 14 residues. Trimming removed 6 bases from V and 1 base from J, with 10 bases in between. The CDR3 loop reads CASRGVRSYNEQFF. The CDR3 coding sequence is TGTGCCAGCAGAGGGGTTCGGTCCTACAATGAGCAGTTCTTC.

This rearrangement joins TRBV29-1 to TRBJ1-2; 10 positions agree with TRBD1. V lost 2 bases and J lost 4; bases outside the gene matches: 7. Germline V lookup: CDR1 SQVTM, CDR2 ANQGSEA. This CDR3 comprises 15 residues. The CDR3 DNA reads TGCAGCGTTGAAATATGGACAGGGGGTGTCTATGGCTACACCTTC. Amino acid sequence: CSVEIWTGGVYGYTF.

CDR3 loop: CASIQGGHPYEQYF. The CDR3 nucleotides read TGTGCCAGCATCCAAGGGGGACACCCTTACGAGCAGTACTTC. The gene calls are TRBV6-6 and TRBJ2-7; D may be TRBD1 (6 bases). V lost 7 bases to trimming and J lost 4 bases, with 17 bases between them. Germline loops: CDR1 MNHNY, CDR2 SVGAGI (reference sequence). There are 14 residues in the CDR3.

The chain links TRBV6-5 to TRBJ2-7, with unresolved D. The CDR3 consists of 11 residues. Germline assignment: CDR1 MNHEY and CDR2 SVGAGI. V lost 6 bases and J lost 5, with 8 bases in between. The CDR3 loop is CASSFHNEQYF. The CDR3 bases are TGTGCCAGCAGCTTTCACAACGAGCAGTACTTC.

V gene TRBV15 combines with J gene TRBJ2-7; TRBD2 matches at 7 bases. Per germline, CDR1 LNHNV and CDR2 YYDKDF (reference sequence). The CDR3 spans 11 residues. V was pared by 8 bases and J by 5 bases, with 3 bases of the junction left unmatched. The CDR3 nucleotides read TGTGCCACCGGGGGAGGGGACGAGCAGTACTTC. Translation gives CATGGGDEQYF.

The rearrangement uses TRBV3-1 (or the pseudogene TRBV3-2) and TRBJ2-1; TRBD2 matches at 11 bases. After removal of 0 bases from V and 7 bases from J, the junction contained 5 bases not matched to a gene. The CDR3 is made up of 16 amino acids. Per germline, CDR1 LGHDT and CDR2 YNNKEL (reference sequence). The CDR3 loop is CASSQELAGGINEQFF. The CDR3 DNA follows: TGTGCCAGCAGCCAAGAGCTAGCGGGGGGTATTAATGAGCAGTTCTTC.

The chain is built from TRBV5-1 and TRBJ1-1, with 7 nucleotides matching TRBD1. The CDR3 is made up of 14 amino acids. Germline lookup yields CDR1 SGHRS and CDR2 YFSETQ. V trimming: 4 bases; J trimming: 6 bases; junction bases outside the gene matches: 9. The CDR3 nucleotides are TGCGCCAGCAGCGTACAGGGGCTTGCGGCTGAAGCTTTCTTT. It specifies CASSVQGLAAEAFF.

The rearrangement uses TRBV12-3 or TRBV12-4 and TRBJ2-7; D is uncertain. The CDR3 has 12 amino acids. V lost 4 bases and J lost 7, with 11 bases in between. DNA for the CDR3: TGTGCCAGCAGTTCACAGCACTTTGAGCAGTACTTC. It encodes CASSSQHFEQYF.

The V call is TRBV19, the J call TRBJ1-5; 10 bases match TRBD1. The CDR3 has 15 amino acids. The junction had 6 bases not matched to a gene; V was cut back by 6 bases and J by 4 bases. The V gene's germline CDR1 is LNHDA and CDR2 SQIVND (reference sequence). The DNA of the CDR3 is TGTGCCAGTAGCCTGGACAGGGGGGAAAATCAGCCCCAGCATTTT. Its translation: CASSLDRGENQPQHF.

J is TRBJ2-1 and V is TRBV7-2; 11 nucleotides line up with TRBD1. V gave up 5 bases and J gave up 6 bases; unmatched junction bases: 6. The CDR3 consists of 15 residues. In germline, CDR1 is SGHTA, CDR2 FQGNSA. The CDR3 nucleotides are TGTGCCAGCAGCGGGGTCGGGACAGGGGGCAATGAGCAGTTCTTC. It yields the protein CASSGVGTGGNEQFF.